The 9 T cell receptor beta chains below come from one sample, sequenced in a study of regulatory T cells in long-lasting Graves disease. Building the TCR beta libraries relied on iRepertoire HTBI primers, and CDR3 regions underwent Arm-PCR. TCRdb processed the multiplex PCR reads anew with MiXCR; each CDR3 protein has one entry. The sample gives 450,000 to 600,000 distinct CDR3 sequences, 15% to 20% of which show up once; about 12% is in the top ten. Time point specified: newly diagnosed GD, antithyroid drugs for less than 3 months. Extracted PBMC RNA gave rise to the TCR library. These sequences were also reported in another study, on T cells in Graves' hyperthyroidism and ophthalmopathy.

The sample in question was peripheral blood mononuclear cells (PBMCs), obtained at new diagnosis, from a patient treated with antithyroid drugs. These receptors all stem from a man in his forties with Graves disease.

This clonotype came up many times. The chain carries TRBV3-1 and TRBJ1-3; D remains ambiguous. The CDR3 is made up of 16 amino acids. The germline V gene has CDR1 LGHDT and CDR2 YNNKEL (reference sequence). Deletions cut 1 base from V and 4 bases from J, with 14 bases between. In DNA, the CDR3 is TGTGCCAGCAGCCAAGTCCGGCCAGTCCACGGAAACACCATATATTTT. Encoded protein: CASSQVRPVHGNTIYF.

In its sample, this clonotype was seen many times. This chain links TRBV3-1 with TRBJ1-2, with D maybe TRBD1 (5 bases). Germline-derived CDR1 and CDR2 are LGHDT and YNNKEL (reference sequence). CDR3 length equals 15 residues. The V end was cut by 0 bases, the J end by 4 bases, with 12 bases between. The CDR3 sequence: CASSQDKHRPYGYTF. In DNA form, the CDR3 reads TGTGCCAGCAGCCAAGATAAGCACAGGCCCTATGGCTACACCTTC.

CDR3 loop: CASRQGRGRETQYF. The CDR3 bases are TGTGCCAGCCGTCAGGGGAGGGGCCGGGAGACCCAGTACTTC. This chain connects TRBV6-1 to TRBJ2-5; D perhaps matches TRBD2 (7 bases). V lost 8 bases to trimming and J lost 5 bases, with 18 bases between them. In germline, CDR1 is MNHNS, CDR2 SASEGT. The CDR3 is 14 residues long.

Of note for this clonotype: This sequence is one base from a far larger clone and is likely a read error. This chain links TRBV11-3 with TRBJ2-7, with D unclear. This CDR3 region has 14 residues. Germline loops: CDR1 SGHNT, CDR2 YENEEA. With 5 bases removed from V and 1 base from J, the gap between germline ends came to 12 bases. The CDR3 nucleotides read TGTGCCAGCAGCCCCGTGAAGGCATCCTACGAGCAGTACTTC. Protein: CASSPVKASYEQYF.

With respect to this clonotype: A much bigger clone sits one base away, suggesting this may be a read error. V and J are TRBV18 and TRBJ2-3, with a possible D match to TRBD1 (6 bases). The assigned J gene may be wrong: the sequence end matches TRBJ2-1 better. Per the germline V gene, CDR1 is KGHSH and CDR2 is LQKENI. The CDR3 has 15 residues. CDR3 region: CASSWTQSRGHEQFF. CDR3 sequence (DNA): TGTGCCAGCTCATGGACGCAAAGCAGGGGTCACGAGCAGTTCTTC.

This clonotype has more than one count but fewer than ten. The rearrangement joins TRBV7-9 to TRBJ1-3, with D unresolved. Trimming cost V 1 base and J 8 bases, with 9 bases left between them. CDR3 length: 13 amino acids. Per germline, CDR1 SEHNR and CDR2 FQNEAQ (reference sequence). The CDR3 region has the DNA TGTGCCAGCAGCTTAGTGTACGGAGACACCATATATTTT. This sequence encodes CASSLVYGDTIYF.

Notes on this clonotype: The germline gene is not matched at one end of the junction; a read error may be the cause. The DNA of the CDR3 is TGCACCAGCCGAGGAAGGGAGACCCAGTACTTC. Amino acid sequence: CTSRGRETQYF. V and J are TRBV5-1 and TRBJ2-5, with D unclear. CDR3 length equals 11 residues. The germline V gene encodes CDR1 SGHRS and CDR2 YFSETQ.

The rearrangement links TRBV10-3 to TRBJ2-7, with 8 bases aligning to TRBD2. Germline assignment: CDR1 ENHRY and CDR2 SYGVKD. The CDR3 covers 13 residues. V lost 6 bases and J lost 7; bases outside the gene matches: 8. This CDR3 reads CAISSGRGDEQYF. The CDR3 nucleotides read TGTGCCATCAGCAGCGGGAGAGGAGATGAGCAGTACTTC.

The V gene is TRBV20-1, the J gene TRBJ2-1, with TRBD2 matching 10 bases. V lost 4 bases to trimming and J lost 3 bases; unmatched junction nucleotides: 9. The CDR3 covers 16 residues. The germline V gene has CDR1 DFQATT and CDR2 SNEGSKA (reference sequence). CDR3 sequence: CSANPLAGVHYNEQFF. The CDR3 DNA sequence: TGCAGTGCTAACCCTCTAGCGGGAGTACACTACAATGAGCAGTTCTTC.